This T cell receptor beta chain was found in a study of blood T cell repertoires in COVID-19. Study information: Italy, Spain and the United States were the sources of the convalescent and acute COVID-19 samples. The cDNA or gDNA used as material had been derived from T cells, B-cell-depleted T cells, or PBMCs.

The CDR3 has 12 amino acids. Germline values: CDR1 WSHSY, CDR2 SAAADI. V lost 7 bases to trimming and J lost 6 bases, with 12 bases between them. Per the authors' pipeline: Amplification of reference gene primers provided the estimated nucleated cell counts. Assay: immunoSEQ multiplex PCR; the TCRdb copy retains only in-frame clones and omits some. The V and J calls and clone size are taken from that table; D and trimming were inferred from the DNA. The table has 190,000 or so clones, more than 75% seen once. Sequences were obtained from peripheral blood. This clonotype was obtained from a man aged 35 to 55 with active or convalescent COVID-19. This rearrangement joins TRBV10-2 to TRBJ1-2; the D gene is possibly TRBD1 (5 bases). CDR3 region: CASTPGNDGYTF. The CDR3 region has the DNA TGCGCCAGCACCCCAGGGAACGATGGCTACACCTTC.